This TCR beta chain was sequenced during a study of identical twins. Whole-study results and caveats: Without tracking the same donors, conclusions rested on cross-sectional statistical analysis.

TCRdb ran MiXCR on the 5' RACE reads and lists one entry per CDR3 protein. The data show 600,000 to 700,000 distinct CDR3 sequences, 21% seen once. The CDR3 is made up of 14 amino acids. Trimming stripped 5 bases from V and 1 base from J, with 11 bases between. This clonotype was observed a few times. Its cognate antigen is unknown. These data are also associated with another study on T cells expressing NK-cell markers. This second study says: Among the eight sequenced donors, seven tested HCMV-seropositive and one tested seronegative. In several experiments, sorting was restricted to alpha-beta TCR T cells by an anti-gamma-delta TCR antibody. Clarity on HCMV specificity was lacking for the expanded NKG2C+ T cell clones.

This TCR derives from a woman aged 18 to 35 in good health. This chain joins TRBV12-3 or TRBV12-4 and TRBJ1-1, with a possible D match to TRBD1 (5 bases). Sequencing input: PBMCs. The CDR3 DNA reads as TGTGCCAGCAGTCCGGGACCGTCGAACACTGAAGCTTTCTTT. Protein: CASSPGPSNTEAFF.